This TCR beta chain was recorded in a study of beta chain features in type 1 diabetes. The authors reverse transcribed all of the isolated RNA, so sequencing captured expressed TCRB transcripts. The assay was immunoSEQ multiplex PCR, and TCRdb's table has in-frame clones only and misses some. The profile covers around 160,000 clones, with 48% appearing a single time and approximately 0.4% taken by the ten largest. This clone has a handful of counts. This CDR3 is built from 14 residues. Germline-derived CDR1 and CDR2 are SGHRS and YFSETQ. V was pared by 0 bases and J by 12 bases, with 9 bases of the junction left unmatched.

This TCR came from a man aged 18-30 years in good health. Sequencing was performed on Tregs from blood. The chain is built from TRBV5-1 and TRBJ2-1, with 7 bases lining up with TRBD1. CDR3 in DNA: TGCGCCAGCAGCTTGGCCTGGGAAAACAGGGGGCAGTTCTTC. Its protein is CASSLAWENRGQFF.